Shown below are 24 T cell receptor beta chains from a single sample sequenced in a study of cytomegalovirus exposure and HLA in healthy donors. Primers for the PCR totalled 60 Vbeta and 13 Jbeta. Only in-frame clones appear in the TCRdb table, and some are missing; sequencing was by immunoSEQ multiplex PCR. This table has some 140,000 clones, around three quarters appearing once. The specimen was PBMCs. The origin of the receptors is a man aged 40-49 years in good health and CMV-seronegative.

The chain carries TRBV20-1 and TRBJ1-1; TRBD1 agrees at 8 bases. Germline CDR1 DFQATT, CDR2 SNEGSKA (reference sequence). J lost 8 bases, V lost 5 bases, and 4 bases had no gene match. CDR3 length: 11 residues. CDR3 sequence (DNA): TGCAGTGCTCCCCAGGGGGCCGAAGCTTTCTTT. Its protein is CSAPQGAEAFF.

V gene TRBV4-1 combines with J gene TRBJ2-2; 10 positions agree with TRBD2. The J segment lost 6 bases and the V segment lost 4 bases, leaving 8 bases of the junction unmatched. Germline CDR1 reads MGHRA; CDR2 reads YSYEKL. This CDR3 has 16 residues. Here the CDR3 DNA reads TGCGCCAGCAGCCTCCCTAGCGGGGGTATAGCCGGGGAGCTGTTTTTT. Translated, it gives CASSLPSGGIAGELFF.

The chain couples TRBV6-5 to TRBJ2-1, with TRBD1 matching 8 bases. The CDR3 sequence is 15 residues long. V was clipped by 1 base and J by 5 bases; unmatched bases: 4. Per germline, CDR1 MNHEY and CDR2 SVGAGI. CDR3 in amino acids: CASSYFRQGNNEQFF. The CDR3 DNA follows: TGTGCCAGCAGTTACTTCAGACAGGGGAACAATGAGCAGTTCTTC.

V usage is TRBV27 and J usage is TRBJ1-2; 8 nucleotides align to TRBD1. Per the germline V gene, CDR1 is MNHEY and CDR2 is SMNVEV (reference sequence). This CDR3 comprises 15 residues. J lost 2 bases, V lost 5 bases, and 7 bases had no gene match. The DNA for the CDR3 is TGTGCCAGCAGTGAACACCGGGACAGGAACTATGGCTACACCTTC. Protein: CASSEHRDRNYGYTF.

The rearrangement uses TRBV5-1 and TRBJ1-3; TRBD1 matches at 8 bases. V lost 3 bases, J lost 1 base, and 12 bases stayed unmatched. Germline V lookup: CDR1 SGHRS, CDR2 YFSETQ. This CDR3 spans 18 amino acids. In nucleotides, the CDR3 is TGCGCCAGCAGCTCGACAGGGGATTTAGGTGGTTCTGGAAACACCATATATTTT. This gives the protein CASSSTGDLGGSGNTIYF.

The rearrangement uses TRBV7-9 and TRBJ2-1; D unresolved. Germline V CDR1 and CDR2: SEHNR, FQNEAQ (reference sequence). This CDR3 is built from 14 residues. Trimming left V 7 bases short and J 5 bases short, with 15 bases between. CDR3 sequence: CASTLRGQNNEQFF. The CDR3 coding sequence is TGTGCCAGCACCCTTCGCGGCCAGAACAATGAGCAGTTCTTC.

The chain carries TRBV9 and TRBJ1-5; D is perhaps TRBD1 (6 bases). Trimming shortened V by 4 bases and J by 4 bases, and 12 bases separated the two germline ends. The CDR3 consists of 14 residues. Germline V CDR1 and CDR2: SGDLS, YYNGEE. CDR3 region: CASSPGTLNQPQHF. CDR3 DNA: TGTGCCAGCAGCCCAGGGACACTTAATCAGCCCCAGCATTTT.

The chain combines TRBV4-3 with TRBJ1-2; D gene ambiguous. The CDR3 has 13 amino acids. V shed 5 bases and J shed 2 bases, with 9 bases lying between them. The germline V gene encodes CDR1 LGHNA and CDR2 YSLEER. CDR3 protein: CASSGRVNYGYTF. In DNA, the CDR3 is TGCGCCAGCAGCGGGCGGGTCAACTATGGCTACACCTTC.

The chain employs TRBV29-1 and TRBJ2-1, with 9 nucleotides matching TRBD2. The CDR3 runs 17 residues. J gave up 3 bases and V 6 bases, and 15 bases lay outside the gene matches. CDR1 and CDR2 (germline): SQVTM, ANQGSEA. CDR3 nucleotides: TGCAGCGTGGAGGGGTTGGCGGGAGGGCCACACTACAATGAGCAGTTCTTC. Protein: CSVEGLAGGPHYNEQFF.

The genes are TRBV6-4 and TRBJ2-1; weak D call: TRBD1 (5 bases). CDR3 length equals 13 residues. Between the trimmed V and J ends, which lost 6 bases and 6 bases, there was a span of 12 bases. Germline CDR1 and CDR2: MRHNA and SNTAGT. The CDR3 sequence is CASSQSQGNEQFF. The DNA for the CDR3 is TGTGCCAGCAGCCAAAGTCAGGGCAATGAGCAGTTCTTC.

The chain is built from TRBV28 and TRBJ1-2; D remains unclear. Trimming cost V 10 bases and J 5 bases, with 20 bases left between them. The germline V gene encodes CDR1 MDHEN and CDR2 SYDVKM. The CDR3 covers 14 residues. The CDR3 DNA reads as TGTGCCACCGCCCCCGACGGGTACGGGTATGGCTACACCTTC. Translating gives CATAPDGYGYGYTF.

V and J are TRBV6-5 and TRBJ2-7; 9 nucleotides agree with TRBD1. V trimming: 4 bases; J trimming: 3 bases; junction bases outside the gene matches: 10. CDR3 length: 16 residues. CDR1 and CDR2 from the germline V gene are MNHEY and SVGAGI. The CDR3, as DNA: TGTGCCAGCAGTTTCTTACCGGGACAGGGAGACTACGAGCAGTACTTC. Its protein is CASSFLPGQGDYEQYF.

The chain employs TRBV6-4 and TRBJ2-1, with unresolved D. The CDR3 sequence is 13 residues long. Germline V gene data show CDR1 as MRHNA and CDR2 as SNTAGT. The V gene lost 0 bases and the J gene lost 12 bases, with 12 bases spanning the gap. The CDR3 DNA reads TGTGCCAGCAGTGACTCGTATCGAGCTGTGCAGTTCTTC. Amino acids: CASSDSYRAVQFF.

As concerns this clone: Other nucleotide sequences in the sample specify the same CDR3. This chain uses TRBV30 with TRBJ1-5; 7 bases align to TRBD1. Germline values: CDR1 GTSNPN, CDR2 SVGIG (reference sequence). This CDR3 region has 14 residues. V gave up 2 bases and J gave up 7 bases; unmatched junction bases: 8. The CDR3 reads CAWSPNRGWQPQHF. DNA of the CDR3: TGTGCCTGGAGTCCTAACAGGGGTTGGCAGCCCCAGCATTTT.

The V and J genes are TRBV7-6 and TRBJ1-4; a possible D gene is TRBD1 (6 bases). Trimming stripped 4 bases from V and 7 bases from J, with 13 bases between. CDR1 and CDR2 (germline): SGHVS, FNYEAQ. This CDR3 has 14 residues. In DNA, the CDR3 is TGTGCCAGCAGCTCCACAGGGAATATTGAAAAACTGTTTTTT. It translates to CASSSTGNIEKLFF.

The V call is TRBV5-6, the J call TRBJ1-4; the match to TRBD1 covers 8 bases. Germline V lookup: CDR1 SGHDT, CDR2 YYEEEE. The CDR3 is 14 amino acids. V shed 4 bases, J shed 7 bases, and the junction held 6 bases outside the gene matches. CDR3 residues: CASSLGQGVEKLFF. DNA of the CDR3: TGTGCCAGCAGCCTAGGACAGGGAGTTGAAAAACTGTTTTTT.

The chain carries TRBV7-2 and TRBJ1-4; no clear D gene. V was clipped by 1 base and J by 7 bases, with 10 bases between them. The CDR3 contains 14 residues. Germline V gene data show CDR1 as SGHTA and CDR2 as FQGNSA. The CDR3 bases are TGTGCCAGCAGCTTAGTCGGCGGGAGTGAAAAACTGTTTTTT. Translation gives CASSLVGGSEKLFF. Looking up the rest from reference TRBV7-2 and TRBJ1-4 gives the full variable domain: GAGVSQSPSNKVTEKGKDVELRCDPISGHTALYWYRQSLGQGLEFLIYFQGNSAPDKSGLPSDRFSAERTGGSVSTLTIQRTQQEDSAVYLCASSLVGGSEKLFFGSGTQLSVL.

The CDR3 here is CASSYSFDRGGQPQHF. DNA of the CDR3: TGTGCCAGCAGTTACTCGTTCGACAGGGGAGGTCAGCCCCAGCATTTT. The chain combines TRBV6-5 with TRBJ1-5; TRBD1 aligns across 8 bases. This CDR3 has 16 amino acids. V dropped 0 bases and J dropped 6; count of bases not matched to a gene: 7. CDR1 and CDR2 from the germline V gene are MNHEY and SVGAGI.

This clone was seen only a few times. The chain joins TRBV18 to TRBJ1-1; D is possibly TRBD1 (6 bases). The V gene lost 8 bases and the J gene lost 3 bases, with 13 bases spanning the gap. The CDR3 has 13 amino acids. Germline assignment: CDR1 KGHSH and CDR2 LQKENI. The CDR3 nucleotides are TGTGCCAGCGCGGGGGGCGCGGACACTGAAGCTTTCTTT. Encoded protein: CASAGGADTEAFF.

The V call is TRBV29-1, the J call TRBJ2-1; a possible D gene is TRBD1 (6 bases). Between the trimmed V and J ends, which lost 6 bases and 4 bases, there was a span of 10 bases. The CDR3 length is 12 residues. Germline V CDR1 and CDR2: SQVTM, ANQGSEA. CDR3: CSVSTGYNEQFF. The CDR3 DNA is TGCAGCGTATCGACAGGTTACAATGAGCAGTTCTTC.

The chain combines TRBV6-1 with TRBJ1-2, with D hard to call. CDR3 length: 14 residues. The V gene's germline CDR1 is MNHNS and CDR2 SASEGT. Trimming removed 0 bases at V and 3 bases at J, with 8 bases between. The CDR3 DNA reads TGTGCCAGCAGTGAAGCTCGGGGATACTATGGCTACACCTTC. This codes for CASSEARGYYGYTF.

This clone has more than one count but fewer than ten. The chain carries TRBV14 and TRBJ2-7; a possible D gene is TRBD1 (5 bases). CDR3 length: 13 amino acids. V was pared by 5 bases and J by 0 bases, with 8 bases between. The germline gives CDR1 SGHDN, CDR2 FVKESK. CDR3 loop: CASSDSLSYEQYF. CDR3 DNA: TGTGCCAGCAGCGACAGTCTCTCCTACGAGCAGTACTTC.

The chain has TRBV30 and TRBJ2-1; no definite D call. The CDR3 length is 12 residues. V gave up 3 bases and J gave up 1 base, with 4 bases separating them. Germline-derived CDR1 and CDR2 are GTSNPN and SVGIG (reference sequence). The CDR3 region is CAWRQSYNEQFF. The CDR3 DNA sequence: TGTGCCTGGAGACAGTCCTACAATGAGCAGTTCTTC.

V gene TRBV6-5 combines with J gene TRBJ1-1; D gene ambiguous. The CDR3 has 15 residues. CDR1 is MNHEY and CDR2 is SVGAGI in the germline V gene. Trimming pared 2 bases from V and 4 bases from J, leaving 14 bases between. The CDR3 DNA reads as TGTGCCAGCAGTTACGCCCATAAGGGAGGCACTGAAGCTTTCTTT. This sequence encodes CASSYAHKGGTEAFF.